A selection of T cell receptor beta chains follows, all from one sample in a study of blood T cell repertoires in COVID-19. The assay was immunoSEQ multiplex PCR, and TCRdb's table has in-frame clones only and misses some. The repertoire has around 63,000 clones, 73% of them found once; the top ten carry roughly 18%. Sequences were obtained from peripheral blood. All receptors come from a woman between 50 and 59 years old with active or convalescent COVID-19. Each CDR3 is given with its conserved first and last residue. Each record gives: J gene, V gene, clone size, D gene, CDR3 DNA, CDR3 protein. A D gene is named only where the DNA matches it firmly. Size is omitted from some rows. Given values are once, few, many or a class for expanded clones.

TRBJ2-1	TRBV18	.	TRBD2	TGTGCCAGCTCACTGACTAGCGGGAGCAATGAGCAGTTCTTC	CASSLTSGSNEQFF
TRBJ2-5	TRBV5-1	.	TRBD2	TGCGCCAGCAGCCCTGGGGTTAGCGGGAGGGCTGAGACCCAGTACTTC	CASSPGVSGRAETQYF
TRBJ1-2	TRBV5-1	.	.	TGCGCCAGCAGCCCCGCAGGGGATTTAAGCTATGGCTACACCTTC	CASSPAGDLSYGYTF
TRBJ1-6	TRBV4-1	.	.	TGCGCCAGCAGCCAAGCCCCCAGGGGAGAGAATTCACCCCTCCACTTT	CASSQAPRGENSPLHF
TRBJ1-2	TRBV5-1	few	.	TGCGCCAGCAGCTTGGATCAGGGCGTGGTTGGCTACACCTTC	CASSLDQGVVGYTF
TRBJ2-6	TRBV15	.	.	TGTGCCACCAGCAGAGGAGGATGGGGGGAATCTGGGGCCAACGTCCTGACTTTC	CATSRGGWGESGANVLTF
TRBJ2-7	TRBV2	.	.	TGTGCCAGCAGTGAAGGGAGTAGCTACGAGCAGTACTTC	CASSEGSSYEQYF
TRBJ2-7	TRBV15	once	TRBD2	TGTGCCACCAGCTTAGGGACTAGCGGGGTTTACGAGCAGTACTTC	CATSLGTSGVYEQYF
TRBJ2-3	TRBV18	.	.	TGTGCCAGCTCACCAGGACTGGGAAGAGATACGCAGTATTTT	CASSPGLGRDTQYF
TRBJ2-7	TRBV10-2	.	TRBD1	TGCGCCAGCGGGGCAGGGGGCTACGAGCAGTACTTC	CASGAGGYEQYF
TRBJ1-5	TRBV3-1/TRBV3-2	.	.	TGTGCCAGCAGCCAAGCTTCCGGGGATCAGCCCCAGCATTTT	CASSQASGDQPQHF
TRBJ2-1	TRBV24-1	few	.	TGTGCCACCAGTGATTTGATCTCTCAGTTCTTC	CATSDLISQFF
TRBJ1-1	TRBV6-5	few	.	TGTGCCAGCAGTCCCCCTGATAGATCGAACACTGAAGCTTTCTTT	CASSPPDRSNTEAFF
TRBJ2-3	TRBV28	.	.	TGTGCCAGCAGTTGGAGCGGAGGGGGCACAGATACGCAGTATTTT	CASSWSGGGTDTQYF
TRBJ2-3	TRBV4-1	.	.	TGCGCCAGCAGCCACGGGGGAACAGATACGCAGTATTTT	CASSHGGTDTQYF
TRBJ2-3	TRBV5-4	.	TRBD2	TGTGCCAGCAGCGAAGGGACTAGCGGGATTGGAGATACGCAGTATTTT	CASSEGTSGIGDTQYF
TRBJ1-4	TRBV30	.	.	TGTGCCTGGAGTTCGGACGGAGGGAATGAAAAACTGTTTTTT	CAWSSDGGNEKLFF
TRBJ2-5	TRBV28	few	TRBD1	TGTGCCAGCAGTTTGGCGGCAGGGGGCTTGGAGACCCAGTACTTC	CASSLAAGGLETQYF
TRBJ2-3	TRBV20-1	once	.	TGCAGTGCTAGTGGGCTAGTTCGGGGGAGCACAGATACGCAGTATTTT	CSASGLVRGSTDTQYF
TRBJ1-5	TRBV6-1	.	TRBD1	TGTGCCAGCAGTGAATTGGGACAGGGCTTTCAGCCCCAGCATTTT	CASSELGQGFQPQHF
TRBJ2-3	TRBV27	.	.	TGTGCCAGCAGTTCTCTTACGGGGATAATCCTGGGGGCGACAGATACGCAGTATTTT	CASSSLTGIILGATDTQYF
TRBJ2-2	TRBV5-1	.	.	TGCGCCAGCAGCTTCGGTGGTTTAGCGTCGACCGGGGAGCTGTTTTTT	CASSFGGLASTGELFF
TRBJ1-2	TRBV5-4	.	TRBD1	TGTGCCAGCAGCTTGGGACAGGGACTTAACTATGGCTACACCTTC	CASSLGQGLNYGYTF
TRBJ1-1	TRBV7-8	.	.	TGTGCCAGCAGCCCAAGACAGGCCGTAACTGAAGCTTTCTTT	CASSPRQAVTEAFF
TRBJ2-7	TRBV25-1	.	.	TGTGCCAGCAGTGGGGTAGGGCGGGCCGAGCAGTACTTC	CASSGVGRAEQYF
TRBJ2-7	TRBV20-1	.	.	TGCAGTGCAAAGCCCCACTACGAGCAGTACTTC	CSAKPHYEQYF
TRBJ1-2	TRBV5-1	few	TRBD1	TGCGCCAGCAGCCTTGCGACAGGGACCTATGGCTACACCTTC	CASSLATGTYGYTF
TRBJ1-1	TRBV25-1	.	.	TGTGCCAGCAGTGATATTGGACAGAACACTGAAGCTTTCTTT	CASSDIGQNTEAFF
TRBJ2-1	TRBV7-2	.	TRBD2	TGTGCCAGCAGCGCCCTAGCGGGAGGGCCGCGTGAGCAGTTCTTC	CASSALAGGPREQFF
TRBJ2-1	TRBV6-1	.	TRBD2	TGTGCCAGCAGTGAAAGGAGTGGAGCGGGAGGGATCCTAGGCCCCAATGAGCAGTTCTTC	CASSERSGAGGILGPNEQFF
TRBJ2-7	TRBV10-2	few	.	TGCGCCAGCGGTTCCTACTACGAGCAGTACTTC	CASGSYYEQYF
TRBJ1-1	TRBV6-5	.	.	TGTGCCAGCCCCCGGGGTGGCCCTAAGGAAGCTTTCTTT	CASPRGGPKEAFF
TRBJ2-3	TRBV2	many	TRBD2	TGTGCCGGTACCCCGGAGGCTAGCGGGAGTACAGATACGCAGTATTTT	CAGTPEASGSTDTQYF
TRBJ1-4	TRBV15	.	.	TGTGCCACCAGTAACGGGTTCTCTAATGAAAAACTGTTTTTT	CATSNGFSNEKLFF
TRBJ2-2	TRBV10-1	.	.	TGCGCCAGCACGAGACAGGAGCTTTACACCGGGGAGCTGTTTTTT	CASTRQELYTGELFF
TRBJ2-3	TRBV5-6	.	.	TGTGCCAGCAGCCTTCGGGGGAAAGGCACGGCAGATACGCAGTATTTT	CASSLRGKGTADTQYF
TRBJ2-7	TRBV6-5	.	TRBD1	TGTGCCAGCATCCGGACAGGGGACTACGAGCAGTACTTC	CASIRTGDYEQYF
TRBJ1-5	TRBV5-6	.	.	TGTGCCAGCAGCTTTCGAGGGCAGGGCAATCAGCCCCAGCATTTT	CASSFRGQGNQPQHF
TRBJ1-4	TRBV18	once	TRBD1	TGTGCCAGCCGATACGGGACAGTGAATGAAAAACTGTTTTTT	CASRYGTVNEKLFF
TRBJ1-1	TRBV3-1/TRBV3-2	.	.	TGTGCCAGCAGCCCTCGGAGGCAGGTTGGGACTGAAGCTTTCTTT	CASSPRRQVGTEAFF
TRBJ1-5	TRBV19	.	TRBD1	TGTGCCAGTAGTATACTCCGGGACAGGGGGCGGCGTCAGCCCCAGCATTTT	CASSILRDRGRRQPQHF
TRBJ2-7	TRBV5-6	.	TRBD2	TGTGCCAGCAGCTTGCCTAGCGGGCTTTGGAACGAGCAGTACTTC	CASSLPSGLWNEQYF
TRBJ1-3	TRBV28	.	TRBD1	TGTGCCAGCAGTTTATTGACAGGGGGCTCTGGAAACACCATATATTTT	CASSLLTGGSGNTIYF
TRBJ2-7	TRBV7-2	.	TRBD1	TGTGCCAGCAGCATTTCCGGGACAGGCTCCTACGAGCAGTACTTC	CASSISGTGSYEQYF
TRBJ1-1	TRBV9	.	TRBD1	TGTGCCAGCAGCCCTAGGACAGGAAGGCACACTGAAGCTTTCTTT	CASSPRTGRHTEAFF
TRBJ2-3	TRBV6-5	.	.	TGTGCCCTAGGGGGGGTCACAGATACGCAGTATTTT	CALGGVTDTQYF
TRBJ1-5	TRBV6-2/TRBV6-3	many	.	TGTGCCAGCAGTCGGGTCTATAGCAATCAGCCCCAGCATTTT	CASSRVYSNQPQHF
TRBJ2-3	TRBV28	.	.	TGTGCCAGCAGTTGGACTTACCTCACAGATACGCAGTATTTT	CASSWTYLTDTQYF
TRBJ2-2	TRBV3-1/TRBV3-2	.	TRBD2	TGTGCCAGCAGGGTTACTAGCGGACCCACCGGGGAGCTGTTTTTT	CASRVTSGPTGELFF
TRBJ2-3	TRBV10-2	.	TRBD2	TGCGCCATCTCGGTAGCGGGACCCACAGATACGCAGTATTTT	CAISVAGPTDTQYF
TRBJ2-2	TRBV29-1	.	TRBD2	TGCAGCGTTGTTGGGGGGGCGAACACCGGGGAGCTGTTTTTT	CSVVGGANTGELFF
TRBJ1-6	TRBV28	once	TRBD1	TGTGCCAGCAGTGGGCGGACAGGGAGCTCCTATAATTCACCCCTCCACTTT	CASSGRTGSSYNSPLHF
TRBJ2-2	TRBV18	few	.	TGTGCCAGCTCACTTACAGGGAACACCGGGGAGCTGTTTTTT	CASSLTGNTGELFF
TRBJ2-7	TRBV2	.	TRBD2	TGTGCCAGCATTGACAGGGGACTAGCGGGACCCGAGCAGTACTTC	CASIDRGLAGPEQYF
TRBJ1-1	TRBV5-1	once	.	TGCGCCAGCAGACTGTGGACAACCAACACTGAAGCTTTCTTT	CASRLWTTNTEAFF